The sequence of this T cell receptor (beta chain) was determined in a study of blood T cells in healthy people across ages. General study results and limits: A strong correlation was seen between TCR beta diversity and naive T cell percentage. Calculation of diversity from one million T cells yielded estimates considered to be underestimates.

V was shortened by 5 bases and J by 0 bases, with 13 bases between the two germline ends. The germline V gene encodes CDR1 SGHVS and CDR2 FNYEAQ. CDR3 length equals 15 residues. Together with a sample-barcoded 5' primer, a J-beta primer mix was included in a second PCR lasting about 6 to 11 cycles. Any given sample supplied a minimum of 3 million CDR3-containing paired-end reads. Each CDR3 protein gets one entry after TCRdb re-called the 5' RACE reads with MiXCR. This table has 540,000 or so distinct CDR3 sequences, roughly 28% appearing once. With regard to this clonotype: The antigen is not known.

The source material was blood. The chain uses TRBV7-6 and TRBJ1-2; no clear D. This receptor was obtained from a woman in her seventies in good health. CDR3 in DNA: TGTGCCAGCAGCCCTCATGCGGCCCCTAACTATGGCTACACCTTC. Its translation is CASSPHAAPNYGYTF.